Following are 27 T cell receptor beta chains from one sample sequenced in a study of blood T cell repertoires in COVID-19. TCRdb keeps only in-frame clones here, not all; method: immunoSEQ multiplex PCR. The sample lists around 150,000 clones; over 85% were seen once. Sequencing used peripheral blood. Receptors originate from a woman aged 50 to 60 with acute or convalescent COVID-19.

The CDR3 nucleotides are TGTGCCACCACGGACGGGGTTCGAGAGACCCAGTACTTC. It yields the protein CATTDGVRETQYF. J is TRBJ2-5 and V is TRBV24-1, with D tentatively TRBD2 (5 bases). The CDR3 totals 13 residues. Germline V gives CDR1 KGHDR, CDR2 SFDVKD. V lost 8 bases to trimming and J lost 4 bases, with 13 bases between them.

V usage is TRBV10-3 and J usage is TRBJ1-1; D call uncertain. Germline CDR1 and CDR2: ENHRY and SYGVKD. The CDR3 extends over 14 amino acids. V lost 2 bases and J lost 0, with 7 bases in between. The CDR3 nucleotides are TGTGCCATCAGTGAGAGAGGGCTGAACACTGAAGCTTTCTTT. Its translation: CAISERGLNTEAFF.

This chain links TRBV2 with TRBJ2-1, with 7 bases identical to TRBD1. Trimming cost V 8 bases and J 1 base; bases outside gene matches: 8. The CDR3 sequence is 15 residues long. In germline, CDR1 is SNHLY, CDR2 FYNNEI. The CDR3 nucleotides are TGTGCCAGCGCAAACAGGGGTGGTTCCTACAATGAGCAGTTCTTC. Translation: CASANRGGSYNEQFF.

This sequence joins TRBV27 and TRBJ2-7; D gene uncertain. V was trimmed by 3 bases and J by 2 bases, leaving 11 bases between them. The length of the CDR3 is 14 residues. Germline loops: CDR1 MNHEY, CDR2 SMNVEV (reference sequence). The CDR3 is CASSLAGETYEQYF. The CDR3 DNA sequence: TGTGCCAGCAGTTTGGCAGGTGAGACCTACGAGCAGTACTTC.

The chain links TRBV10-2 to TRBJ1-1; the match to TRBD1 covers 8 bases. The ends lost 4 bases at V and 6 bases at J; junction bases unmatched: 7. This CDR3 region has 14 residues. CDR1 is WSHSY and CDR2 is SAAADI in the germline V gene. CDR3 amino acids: CASSAPGGFAEAFF. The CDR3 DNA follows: TGCGCCAGCAGTGCTCCAGGGGGCTTCGCTGAAGCTTTCTTT.

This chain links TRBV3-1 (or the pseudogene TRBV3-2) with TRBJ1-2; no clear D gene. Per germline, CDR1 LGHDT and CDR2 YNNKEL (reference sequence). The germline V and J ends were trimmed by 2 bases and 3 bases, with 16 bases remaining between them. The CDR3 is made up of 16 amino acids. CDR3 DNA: TGTGCCAGCAGCCAACCAGCTACCAGGAGGCACTATGGCTACACCTTC. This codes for CASSQPATRRHYGYTF.

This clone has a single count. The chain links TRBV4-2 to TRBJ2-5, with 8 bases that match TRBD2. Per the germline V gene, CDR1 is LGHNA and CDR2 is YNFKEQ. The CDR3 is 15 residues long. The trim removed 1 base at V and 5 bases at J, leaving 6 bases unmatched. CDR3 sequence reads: CASSQVGGAGETQYF. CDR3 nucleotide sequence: TGTGCCAGCAGCCAAGTCGGGGGGGCCGGGGAGACCCAGTACTTC.

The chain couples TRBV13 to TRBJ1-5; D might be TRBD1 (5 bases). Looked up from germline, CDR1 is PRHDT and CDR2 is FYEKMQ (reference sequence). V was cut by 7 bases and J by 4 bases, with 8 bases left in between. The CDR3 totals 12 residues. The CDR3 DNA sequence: TGTGCCAGCAAGCGGGGGAATCAGCCCCAGCATTTT. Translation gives CASKRGNQPQHF.

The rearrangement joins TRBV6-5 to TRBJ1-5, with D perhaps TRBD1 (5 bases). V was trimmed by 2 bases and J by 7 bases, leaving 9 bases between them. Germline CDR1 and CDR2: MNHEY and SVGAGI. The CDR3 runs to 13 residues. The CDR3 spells CASSYEGRQPQHF. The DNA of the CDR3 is TGTGCCAGCAGTTACGAGGGGAGGCAGCCCCAGCATTTT.

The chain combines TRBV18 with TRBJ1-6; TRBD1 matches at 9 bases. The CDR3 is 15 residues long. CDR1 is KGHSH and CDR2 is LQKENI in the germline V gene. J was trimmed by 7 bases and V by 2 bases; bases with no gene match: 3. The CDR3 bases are TGTGCCAGCTCACCATCCGGGACAGGGAATTCACCCCTCCACTTT. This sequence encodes CASSPSGTGNSPLHF. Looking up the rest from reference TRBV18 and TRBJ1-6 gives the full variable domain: NAGVMQNPRHLVRRRGQEARLRCSPMKGHSHVYWYRQLPEEGLKFMVYLQKENIIDESGMPKERFSAEFPKEGPSILRIQQVVRGDSAAYFCASSPSGTGNSPLHFGNGTRLTVT.

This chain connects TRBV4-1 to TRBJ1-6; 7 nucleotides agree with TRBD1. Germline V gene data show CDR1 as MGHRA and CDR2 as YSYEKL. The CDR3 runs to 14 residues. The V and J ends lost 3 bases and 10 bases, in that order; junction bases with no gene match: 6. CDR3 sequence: CASSHPGQASPLHF. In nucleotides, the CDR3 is TGCGCCAGCAGCCACCCCGGACAGGCCTCACCCCTCCACTTT.

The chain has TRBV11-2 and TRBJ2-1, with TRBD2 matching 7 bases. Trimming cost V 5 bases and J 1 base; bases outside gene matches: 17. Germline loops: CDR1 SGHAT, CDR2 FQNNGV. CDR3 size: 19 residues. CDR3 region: CASSRPLGAGEFSYNEQFF. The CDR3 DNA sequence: TGTGCCAGCAGCCGACCGCTTGGGGCGGGAGAATTTTCCTACAATGAGCAGTTCTTC.

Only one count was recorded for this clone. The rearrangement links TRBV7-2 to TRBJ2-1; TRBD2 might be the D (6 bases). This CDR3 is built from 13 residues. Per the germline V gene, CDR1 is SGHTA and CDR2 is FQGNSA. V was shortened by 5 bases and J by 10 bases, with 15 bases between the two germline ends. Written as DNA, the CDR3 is TGTGCCAGCAGCCTACTAGGTGGGGGGGAGCAGTTCTTC. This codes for CASSLLGGGEQFF.

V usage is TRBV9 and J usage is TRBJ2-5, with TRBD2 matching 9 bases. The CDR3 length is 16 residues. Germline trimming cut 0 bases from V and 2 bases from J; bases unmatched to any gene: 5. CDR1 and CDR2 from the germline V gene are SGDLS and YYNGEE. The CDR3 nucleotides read TGTGCCAGCAGCGTAGTGAGCGGGGGGATTCAAGAGACCCAGTACTTC. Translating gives CASSVVSGGIQETQYF.

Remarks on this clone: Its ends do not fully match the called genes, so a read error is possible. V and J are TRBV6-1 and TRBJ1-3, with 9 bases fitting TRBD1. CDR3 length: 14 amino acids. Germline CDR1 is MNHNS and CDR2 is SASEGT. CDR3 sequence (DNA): TGTGCCAGCAGGGAAGGACAGGGGCAAAACACCATATATTTT. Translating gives CASREGQGQNTIYF.

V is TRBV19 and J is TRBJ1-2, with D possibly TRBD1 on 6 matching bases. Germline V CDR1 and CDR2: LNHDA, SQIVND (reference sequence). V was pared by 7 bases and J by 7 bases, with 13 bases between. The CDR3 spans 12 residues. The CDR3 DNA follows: TGTGCCAGTACCCCGAGGGGGGGTGGCTACACCTTC. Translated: CASTPRGGGYTF.

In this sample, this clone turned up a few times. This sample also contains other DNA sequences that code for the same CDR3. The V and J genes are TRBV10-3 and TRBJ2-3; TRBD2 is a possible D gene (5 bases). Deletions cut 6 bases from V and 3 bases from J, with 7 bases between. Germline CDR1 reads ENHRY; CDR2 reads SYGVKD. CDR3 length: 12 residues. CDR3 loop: CAIRGDTDTQYF. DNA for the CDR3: TGTGCCATCAGGGGAGATACAGATACGCAGTATTTT.

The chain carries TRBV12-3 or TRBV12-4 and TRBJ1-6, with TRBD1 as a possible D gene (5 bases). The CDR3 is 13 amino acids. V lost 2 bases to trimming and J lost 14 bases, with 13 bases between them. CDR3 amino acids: CASSLFGREALHF. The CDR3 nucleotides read TGTGCCAGCAGTTTATTCGGCAGGGAGGCCCTCCACTTT.

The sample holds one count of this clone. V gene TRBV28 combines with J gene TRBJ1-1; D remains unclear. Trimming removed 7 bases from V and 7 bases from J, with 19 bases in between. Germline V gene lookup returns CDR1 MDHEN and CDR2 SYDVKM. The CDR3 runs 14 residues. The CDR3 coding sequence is TGTGCCAGCATTGAGGGTATCTCGTCATATGAAGCTTTCTTT. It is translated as CASIEGISSYEAFF.

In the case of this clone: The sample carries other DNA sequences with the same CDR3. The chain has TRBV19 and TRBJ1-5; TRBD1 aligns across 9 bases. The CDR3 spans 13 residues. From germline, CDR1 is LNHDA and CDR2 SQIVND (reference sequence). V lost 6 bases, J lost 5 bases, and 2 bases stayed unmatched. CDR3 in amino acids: CASSRDRDQPQHF. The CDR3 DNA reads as TGTGCCAGTAGCCGGGACAGGGATCAGCCCCAGCATTTT.

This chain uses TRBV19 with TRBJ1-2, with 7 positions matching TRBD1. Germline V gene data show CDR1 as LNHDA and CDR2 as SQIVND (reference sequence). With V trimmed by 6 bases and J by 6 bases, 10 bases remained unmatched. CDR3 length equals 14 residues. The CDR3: CASRQGVTGNGYTF. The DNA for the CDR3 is TGTGCCAGTAGGCAAGGAGTGACAGGGAATGGCTACACCTTC.

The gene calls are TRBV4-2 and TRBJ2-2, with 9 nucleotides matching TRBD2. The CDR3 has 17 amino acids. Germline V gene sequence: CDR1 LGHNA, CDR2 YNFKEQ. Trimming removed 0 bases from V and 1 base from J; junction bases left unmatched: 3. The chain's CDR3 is CASSQEISGGNTGELFF. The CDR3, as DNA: TGTGCCAGCAGCCAAGAAATTAGCGGGGGGAACACCGGGGAGCTGTTTTTT.

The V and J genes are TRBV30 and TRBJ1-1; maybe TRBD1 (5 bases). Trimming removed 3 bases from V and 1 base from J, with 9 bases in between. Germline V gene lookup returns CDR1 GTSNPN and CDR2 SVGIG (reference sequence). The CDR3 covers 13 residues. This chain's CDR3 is CAWSPGQNTEAFF. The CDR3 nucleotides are TGTGCCTGGAGCCCCGGACAGAACACTGAAGCTTTCTTT.

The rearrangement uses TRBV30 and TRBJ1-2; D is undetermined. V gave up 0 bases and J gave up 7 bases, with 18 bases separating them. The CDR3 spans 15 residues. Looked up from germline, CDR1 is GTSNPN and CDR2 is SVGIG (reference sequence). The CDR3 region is CAWSVVPEGRSGYTF. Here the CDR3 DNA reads TGTGCCTGGAGTGTCGTACCAGAAGGGAGAAGTGGCTACACCTTC.

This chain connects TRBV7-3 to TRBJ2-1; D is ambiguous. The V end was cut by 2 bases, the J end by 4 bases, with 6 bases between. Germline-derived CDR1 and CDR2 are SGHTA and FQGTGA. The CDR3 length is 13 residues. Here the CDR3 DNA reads TGTGCCAGCAGCTTAGCACATTACAATGAGCAGTTCTTC. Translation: CASSLAHYNEQFF. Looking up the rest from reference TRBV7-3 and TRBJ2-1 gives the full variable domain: GAGVSQTPSNKVTEKGKYVELRCDPISGHTALYWYRQSLGQGPEFLIYFQGTGAADDSGLPNDRFFAVRPEGSVSTLKIQRTERGDSAVYLCASSLAHYNEQFFGPGTRLTVL.

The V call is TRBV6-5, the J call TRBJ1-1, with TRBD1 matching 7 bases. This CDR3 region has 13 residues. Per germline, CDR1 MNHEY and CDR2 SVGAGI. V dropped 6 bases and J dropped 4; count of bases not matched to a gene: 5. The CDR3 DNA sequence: TGTGCCAGCAGCCACAGGGGAAGCACTGAAGCTTTCTTT. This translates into CASSHRGSTEAFF.

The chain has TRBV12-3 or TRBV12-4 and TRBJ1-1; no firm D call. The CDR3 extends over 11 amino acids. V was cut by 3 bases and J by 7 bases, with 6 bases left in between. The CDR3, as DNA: TGTGCCAGCAGTTTGGGCAGTGAAGCTTTCTTT. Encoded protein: CASSLGSEAFF.